This TCR beta chain is drawn from a study of blood T cells in healthy people across ages. For the second PCR, which ran for about 7 to 11 cycles, a sample-barcoded 5' primer and a J-beta primer mix were used. TCRdb re-called the 5' RACE reads through MiXCR, storing one row per CDR3 protein. Here the sample spans 1.5 million to 2 million distinct CDR3 sequences, about 50% being singletons. This CDR3 has 15 residues. Germline assignment: CDR1 SGHAT and CDR2 FQDESV (reference sequence). V shed 3 bases and J shed 7 bases, with 16 bases lying between them. What was sequenced was blood. J is TRBJ2-1 and V is TRBV11-1; D is perhaps TRBD1 (5 bases). The TCR originated in a woman aged 40 to 50 in good health. The CDR3 sequence is CASSFRAGSGNEQFF. The CDR3 nucleotides read TGTGCCAGCAGCTTCAGAGCAGGGTCGGGTAATGAGCAGTTCTTC.